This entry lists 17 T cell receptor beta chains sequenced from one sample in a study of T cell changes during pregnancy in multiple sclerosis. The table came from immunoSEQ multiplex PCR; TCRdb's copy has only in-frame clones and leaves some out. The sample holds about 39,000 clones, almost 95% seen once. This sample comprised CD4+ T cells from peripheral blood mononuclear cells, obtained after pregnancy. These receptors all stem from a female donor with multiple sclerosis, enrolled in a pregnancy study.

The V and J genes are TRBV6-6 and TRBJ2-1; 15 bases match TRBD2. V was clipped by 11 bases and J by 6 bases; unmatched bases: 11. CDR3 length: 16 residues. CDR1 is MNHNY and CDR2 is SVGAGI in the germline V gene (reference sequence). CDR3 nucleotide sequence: TGTGCCGGCGCCGGGACTAGCGGGGGGAGAGGCAATGAGCAGTTCTTC. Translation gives CAGAGTSGGRGNEQFF.

Here the CDR3 DNA reads TGCGCCAGCAGCCAAGAAGAGAGGGGACAGGCAGACACCATATATTTT. Translation: CASSQEERGQADTIYF. The chain links TRBV4-1 to TRBJ1-3, with TRBD1 identical over 8 bases. This CDR3 comprises 16 residues. The germline CDR1 and CDR2 sequences are MGHRA and YSYEKL. Trimming cost V 0 bases and J 8 bases; bases outside gene matches: 9.

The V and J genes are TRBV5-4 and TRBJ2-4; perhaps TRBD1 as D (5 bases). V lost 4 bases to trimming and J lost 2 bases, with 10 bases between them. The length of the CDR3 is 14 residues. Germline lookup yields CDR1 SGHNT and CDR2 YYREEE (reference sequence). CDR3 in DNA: TGTGCCAGCAGCCTCCAGGACACCAAAAACATTCAGTACTTC. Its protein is CASSLQDTKNIQYF.

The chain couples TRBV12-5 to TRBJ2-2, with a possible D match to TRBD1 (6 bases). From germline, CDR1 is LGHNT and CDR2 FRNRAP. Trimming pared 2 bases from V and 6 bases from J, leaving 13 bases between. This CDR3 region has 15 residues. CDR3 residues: CASGLRPGVSGELFF. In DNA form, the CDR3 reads TGTGCTAGTGGTTTGCGTCCAGGGGTTTCCGGGGAGCTGTTTTTT. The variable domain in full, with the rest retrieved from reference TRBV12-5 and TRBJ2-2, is DARVTQTPRHKVTEMGQEVTMRCQPILGHNTVFWYRQTMMQGLELLAYFRNRAPLDDSGMPKDRFSAEMPDATLATLKIQPSEPRDSAVYFCASGLRPGVSGELFFGEGSRLTVL.

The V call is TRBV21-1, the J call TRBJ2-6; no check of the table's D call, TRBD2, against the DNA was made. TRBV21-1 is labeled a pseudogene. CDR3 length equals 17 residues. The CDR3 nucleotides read TGTGCCAGCAGCAAACCCCCGGGAGCTCCCGGGGCCAACGTCCTGACTTTC. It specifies CASSKPPGAPGANVLTF.

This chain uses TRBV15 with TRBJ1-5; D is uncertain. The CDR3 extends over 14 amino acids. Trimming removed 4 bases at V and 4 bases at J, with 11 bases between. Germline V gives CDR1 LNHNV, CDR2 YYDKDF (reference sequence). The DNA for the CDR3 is TGTGCCACCAGCACAGAATACGCGAATCAGCCCCAGCATTTT. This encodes CATSTEYANQPQHF.

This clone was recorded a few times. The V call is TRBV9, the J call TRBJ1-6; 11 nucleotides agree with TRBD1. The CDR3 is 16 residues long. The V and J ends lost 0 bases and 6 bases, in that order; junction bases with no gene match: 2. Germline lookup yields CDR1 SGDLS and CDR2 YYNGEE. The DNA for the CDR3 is TGTGCCAGCAGCGTAGAAGGGACAGGGGGTAATTCACCCCTCCACTTT. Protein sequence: CASSVEGTGGNSPLHF.

In DNA, the CDR3 is TGCGCCAGCAGCTTGGGCCAGGGGGCGGGGGGGGCCAACGTCCTGACTTTC. It encodes CASSLGQGAGGANVLTF. V gene TRBV5-1 combines with J gene TRBJ2-6; 8 bases fit TRBD1. The trim removed 0 bases at V and 4 bases at J, leaving 6 bases unmatched. CDR3 length: 17 amino acids. In germline, CDR1 is SGHRS, CDR2 YFSETQ. Complete variable domain (other parts from reference TRBV5-1 and TRBJ2-6): KAGVTQTPRYLIKTRGQQVTLSCSPISGHRSVSWYQQTPGQGLQFLFEYFSETQRNKGNFPGRFSGRQFSNSRSEMNVSTLELGDSALYLCASSLGQGAGGANVLTFGAGSRLTVL.

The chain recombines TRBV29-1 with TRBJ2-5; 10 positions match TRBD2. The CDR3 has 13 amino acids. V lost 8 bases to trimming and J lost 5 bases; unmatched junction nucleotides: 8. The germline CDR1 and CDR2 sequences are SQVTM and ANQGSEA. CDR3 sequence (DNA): TGCAGCTTCGGACTAGCGGAAGGGGAGACCCAGTACTTC. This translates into CSFGLAEGETQYF.

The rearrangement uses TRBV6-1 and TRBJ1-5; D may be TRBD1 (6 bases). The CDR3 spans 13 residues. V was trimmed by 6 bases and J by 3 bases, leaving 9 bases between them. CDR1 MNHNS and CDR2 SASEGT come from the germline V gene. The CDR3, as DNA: TGTGCCAGCAGAAGGACAGTCAATCAGCCCCAGCATTTT. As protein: CASRRTVNQPQHF.

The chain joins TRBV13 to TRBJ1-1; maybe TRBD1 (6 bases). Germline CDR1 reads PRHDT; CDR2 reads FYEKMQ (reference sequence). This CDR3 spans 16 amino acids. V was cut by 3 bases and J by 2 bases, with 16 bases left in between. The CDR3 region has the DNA TGTGCCAGCAGCTTCCGCGACAGGAGAGTCAACACTGAAGCTTTCTTT. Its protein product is CASSFRDRRVNTEAFF.

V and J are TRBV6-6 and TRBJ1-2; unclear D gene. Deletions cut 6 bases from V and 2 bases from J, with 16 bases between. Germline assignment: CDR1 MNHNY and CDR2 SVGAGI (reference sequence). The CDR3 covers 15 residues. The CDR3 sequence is CASSHRTDTNYGYTF. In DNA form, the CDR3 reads TGTGCCAGCAGCCATAGGACTGACACGAACTATGGCTACACCTTC.

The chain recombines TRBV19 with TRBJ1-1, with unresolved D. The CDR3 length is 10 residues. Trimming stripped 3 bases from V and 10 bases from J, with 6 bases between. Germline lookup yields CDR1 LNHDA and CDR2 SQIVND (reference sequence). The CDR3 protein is CASSIFRAFF. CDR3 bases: TGTGCCAGTAGTATTTTCCGAGCTTTCTTT.

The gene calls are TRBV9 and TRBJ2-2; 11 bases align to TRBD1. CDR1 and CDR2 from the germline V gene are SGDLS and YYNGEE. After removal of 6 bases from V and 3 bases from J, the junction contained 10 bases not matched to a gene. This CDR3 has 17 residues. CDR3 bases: TGTGCCAGCACACCGGACAGGGGGCGTATAGACACCGGGGAGCTGTTTTTT. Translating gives CASTPDRGRIDTGELFF.

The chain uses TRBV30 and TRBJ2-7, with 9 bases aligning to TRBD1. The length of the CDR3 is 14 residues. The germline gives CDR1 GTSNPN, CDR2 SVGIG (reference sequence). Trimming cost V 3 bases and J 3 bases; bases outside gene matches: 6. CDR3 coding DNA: TGTGCCTGGAGGGACCCGGGACAGGGCTACGAGCAGTACTTC. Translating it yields CAWRDPGQGYEQYF. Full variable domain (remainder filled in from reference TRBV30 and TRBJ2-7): SQTIHQWPATLVQPVGSPLSLECTVEGTSNPNLYWYRQAAGRGLQLLFYSVGIGQISSEVPQNLSASRPQDRQFILSSKKLLLSDSGFYLCAWRDPGQGYEQYFGPGTRLTVT.

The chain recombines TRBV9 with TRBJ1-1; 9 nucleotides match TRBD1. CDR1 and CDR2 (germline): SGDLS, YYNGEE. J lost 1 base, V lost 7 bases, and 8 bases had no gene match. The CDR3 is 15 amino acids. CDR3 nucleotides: TGTGCCAGCCGAAGGACAGGGGATACGAACACTGAAGCTTTCTTT. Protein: CASRRTGDTNTEAFF.

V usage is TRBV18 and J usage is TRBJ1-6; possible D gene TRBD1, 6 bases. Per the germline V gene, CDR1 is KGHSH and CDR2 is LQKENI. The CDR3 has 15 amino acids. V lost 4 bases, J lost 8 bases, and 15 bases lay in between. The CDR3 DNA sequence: TGTGCCAGCTCACGGGACATTCCAGGGGATTCACCCCTCCACTTT. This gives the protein CASSRDIPGDSPLHF.